This T cell receptor (beta chain) was sequenced in a study of T cells in Graves' hyperthyroidism and ophthalmopathy (dated 2019 in TCRdb). Concerning the study at large: Peripheral blood was collected at initial diagnosis, before any treatment. A discovery cohort of about a hundred patients, roughly 45 with Graves' ophthalmopathy and about 58 with stable Graves' hyperthyroidism, was used to find distinguishing TCR V-J signatures. An independent validation cohort of 18 to 20 hyperthyroidism patients and approximately 17 patients who later progressed to ophthalmopathy tested prospective prediction of ophthalmopathy. The 90 to 100 discovery patients were randomly split 7:3 into training and test sets. Thyroid tissue and blood T-cell repertoires from more than five Graves' hyperthyroidism patients were also compared in the study. After sampling, hyperthyroidism patients received methimazole starting at 30 mg daily, and ophthalmopathy patients received high-dose intravenous methylprednisolone. The paper reports TCR Vbeta CDR3 sequencing of about 140 peripheral blood samples: around 41 ophthalmopathy, fewer than 85 hyperthyroidism and approximately 17 progressor patients.

On the study overall, not on this receptor specifically: During validation, the model predicted progression to ophthalmopathy a median of around 6 months ahead of onset, with more than 60% sensitivity and 72% to 85% specificity. No statistical method was used to set the sample size in advance, and investigators knew the group allocation. Most expanded thyroid clonotypes (frequency above 0.001) were also detected in blood, suggesting blood repertoires may reflect thyroid immune responses. A model built on a 13 V-J signature distinguished ophthalmopathy from stable hyperthyroidism, reaching about 88% sensitivity and about 81% specificity in cross-validation and 80%/75% in testing.

Moderately to severely active disease, a Clinical Activity Score of at least 3, a NOSPECS grade of at least 4, and a duration under 3 months were present in ophthalmopathy patients. Patients with uncontrolled infections, other autoimmune diseases, pregnancy or lactation were excluded. Diagnoses relied on clinical symptoms, serum thyroxine and TRAb, thyroid ultrasound and orbital computed tomography. PBMCs were separated from 10 ml of fresh peripheral blood using Ficoll-Paque density gradient centrifugation. Trizol reagent was used to extract total RNA, and RNA quality was then checked on an Agilent 2100 Bioanalyzer. Worth noting for this clonotype: Its specific antigen is unknown. The sample holds no much larger clone one base away, and base qualities are not on file.

The TCR beta CDR3 regions were amplified from the RNA transcripts. A first-round RT-PCR of the TCR CDR3 used the HTBI primer set with the Qiagen OneStep RT-PCR kit. The libraries were constructed in a second round of multiplex PCR and then size-selected and purified. Libraries were sequenced paired-end with 100 bp reads on an Illumina HiSeq2000. As for the original processing: Raw data were processed with SOAPnuke, discarding reads with adapters, uncalled bases, mean Phred below 15, or no exact constant-primer or identifier match. COPE v1.2.5 was used to merge the high-quality paired reads, and each unique nucleotide sequence was defined as a clonotype. MiTCR v1.1 was used to align the clonotypes against IMGT TRBV, TRBD and TRBJ reference segments. Only V-J combinations with frequency above 0.0001, covering 99% to 99.2% of repertoires, were analysed. A TCS score was defined as the ratio of F50 (clonal expansion) to E x V (chaos), with BLOSUM62-based TCRdist applied between CDR3 peptides within each V-J. Welch's t-statistics and random forest reduced some 510 V-J features to roughly 13, which were used in a naive Bayes classifier (R e1071). The public sequencing data were trimmed at Q25 with fastp and processed into clonotypes with MiXCR by TCRdb, which kept only in-frame beta chains. Rows are combined by CDR3 protein, so each entry shows the most common genes and DNA. What appears here as the V and J calls and clone size reflects TCRdb's work, not the paper's. A total of hundreds of thousands of distinct CDR3 sequences appear in this sample, roughly 15% of them only once. The ten largest clones capture less than 3.5% of the sample.

Sequenced sample: blood. The sequence derives from a woman in her thirties or forties with Graves' ophthalmopathy.

The base sequence is TGTGCCATCAGCTTCGACGGGTCGACTGAAGCTTTCTTT. It specifies CAISFDGSTEAFF. The chain employs TRBV10-3 and TRBJ1-1; confidence is insufficient to name the D gene. Spanning cysteine to phenylalanine, the CDR3 consists of 13 amino acids. Only the CDR3 part of the read is kept: 39 bases, read in frame from the first base. CDR1 ENHRY and CDR2 SYGVKD were looked up in the germline V gene. The junction carries 13 bases between V and J, which are trimmed by 6 bases and 5 bases respectively.